Given below is one TCR beta chain in context. Its antigen is not known. A much more abundant neighbour one base away suggests this may be a read error. Germline values: CDR1 SGHKS, CDR2 YYEKEE (reference sequence). The CDR3 is made up of 17 amino acids. The entry originates in a study of tumor and adjacent non-tumor tissue in lung cancer. The wider study: Patients comprised roughly 12 adenocarcinoma, a couple of squamous cell carcinoma and 1 small cell lung cancer.

No cell sorting was done before RNA was extracted from the tissue. Three rounds of nested PCR, following a modified ARM-PCR protocol, produced the TCRbeta library. Each CDR3 protein gets one entry after TCRdb re-called the multiplex PCR reads with MiXCR. This table has around 200,000 distinct CDR3 sequences, 71% appearing once. Notes on the study in general: Normal lung showed higher cumulative top 100 clone frequency than tumor. Compared with tumor, normal lung showed significantly lower TCR diversity.

The TCR sequence derives from a man in his 60s with non-small cell lung cancer. The sequenced sample consisted of lung tumor tissue. J is TRBJ2-7 and V is TRBV5-5; a possible D gene is TRBD1 (6 bases). CDR3 sequence (DNA): TGTGCCAGCGGCTTGCTCAGGGGTGAAGGGGTGGTCTACGAGCAGTACTTC. This gives the protein CASGLLRGEGVVYEQYF.